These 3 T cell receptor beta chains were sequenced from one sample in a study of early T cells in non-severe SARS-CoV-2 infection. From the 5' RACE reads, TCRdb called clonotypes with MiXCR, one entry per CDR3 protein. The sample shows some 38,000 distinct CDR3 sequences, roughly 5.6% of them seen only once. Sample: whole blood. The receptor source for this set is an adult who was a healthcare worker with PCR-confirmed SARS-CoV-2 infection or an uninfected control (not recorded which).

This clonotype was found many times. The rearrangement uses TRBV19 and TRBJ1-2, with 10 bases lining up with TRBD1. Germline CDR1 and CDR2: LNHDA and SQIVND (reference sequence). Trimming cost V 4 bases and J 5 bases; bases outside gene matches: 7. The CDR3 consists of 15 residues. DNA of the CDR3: TGTGCCAGTAGTAGATTGGGACAGGGGATGTATGGCTACACCTTC. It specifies CASSRLGQGMYGYTF.

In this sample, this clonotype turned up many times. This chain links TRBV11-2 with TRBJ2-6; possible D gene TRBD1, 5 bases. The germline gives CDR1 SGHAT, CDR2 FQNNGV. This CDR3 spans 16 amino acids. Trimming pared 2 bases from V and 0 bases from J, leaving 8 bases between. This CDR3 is CASSLNRFSGANVLTF. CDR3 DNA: TGTGCCAGCAGCTTAAACAGGTTCTCTGGGGCCAACGTCCTGACTTTC.

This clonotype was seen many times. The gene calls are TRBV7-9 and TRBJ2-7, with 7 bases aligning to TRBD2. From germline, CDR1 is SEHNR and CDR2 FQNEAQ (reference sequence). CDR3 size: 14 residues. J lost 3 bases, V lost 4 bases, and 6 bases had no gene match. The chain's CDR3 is CASSSAGTGYEQYF. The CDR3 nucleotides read TGTGCCAGCAGCTCAGCGGGGACGGGCTACGAGCAGTACTTC.